The present T cell receptor (beta chain) was sequenced within a study of T cell changes during pregnancy in multiple sclerosis. This CDR3 spans 13 amino acids. From germline, CDR1 is MNHEY and CDR2 SVGAGI. V was shortened by 4 bases and J by 4 bases, with 10 bases between the two germline ends. Assay: immunoSEQ multiplex PCR; the TCRdb copy retains only in-frame clones and omits some. The sample consists of about 110,000 clones, roughly nine tenths of them appearing once. This clonotype was sampled from a female donor with multiple sclerosis, enrolled in a pregnancy study. This chain joins TRBV6-5 and TRBJ1-2; possibly TRBD1 for D (6 bases). The sequences come from peripheral blood, collected before pregnancy. In DNA, the CDR3 is TGTGCCAGCAGTTCGGACAGAGGCTATGGCTACACCTTC. Translation gives CASSSDRGYGYTF.